This TCR beta chain was captured in a study of shared clonotypes between healthy human individuals. This clone was counted a few times. This sample includes further DNA sequences coding for the same CDR3. Tens of thousands of T cell genomes (about 210 ng DNA) went into each sorted-subset replicate. Authors' data handling: Junction-only sequences without quality scores came from ImmunoSEQ, so filtering differed. Sequencing was performed with immunoSEQ multiplex PCR; in TCRdb, only in-frame clones are kept and a portion is missing. V, J and clone size reflect that table, while D and trimming were determined from the DNA. The sample includes roughly 120,000 clones, around 73% of them seen just once. Trimming removed 5 bases from V and 0 bases from J, with 3 bases in between. This CDR3 has 12 residues. Germline CDR1 and CDR2: SEHNR and FQNEAQ (reference sequence).

The sample taken for sequencing was memory CD8+ T cells sorted from blood. The subset is: CD45RO+ cells pooled with CCR7-negative TemRA cells. The origin of this receptor is a woman between 25 and 40 years old in good health. The rearrangement links TRBV7-9 to TRBJ2-3; no clear D. CDR3 amino acids: CASSLSTDTQYF. The DNA for the CDR3 is TGTGCCAGCAGCCTCAGCACAGATACGCAGTATTTT.